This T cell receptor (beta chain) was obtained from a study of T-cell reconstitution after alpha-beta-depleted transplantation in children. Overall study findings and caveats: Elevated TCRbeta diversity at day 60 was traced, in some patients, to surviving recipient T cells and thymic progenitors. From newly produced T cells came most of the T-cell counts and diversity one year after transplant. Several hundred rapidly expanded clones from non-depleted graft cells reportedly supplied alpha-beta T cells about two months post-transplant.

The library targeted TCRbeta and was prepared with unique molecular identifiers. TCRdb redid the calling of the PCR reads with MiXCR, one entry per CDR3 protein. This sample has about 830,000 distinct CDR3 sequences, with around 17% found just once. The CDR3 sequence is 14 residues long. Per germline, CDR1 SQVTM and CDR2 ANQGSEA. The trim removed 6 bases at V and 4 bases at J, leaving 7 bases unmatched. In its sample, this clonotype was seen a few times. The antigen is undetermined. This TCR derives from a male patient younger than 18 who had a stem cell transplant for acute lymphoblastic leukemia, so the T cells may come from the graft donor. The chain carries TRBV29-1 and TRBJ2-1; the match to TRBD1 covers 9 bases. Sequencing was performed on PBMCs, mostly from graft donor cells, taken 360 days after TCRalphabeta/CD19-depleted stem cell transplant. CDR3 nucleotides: TGCAGCGTCCGCTCTGGACAGGGGTACAATGAGCAGTTCTTC. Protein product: CSVRSGQGYNEQFF.